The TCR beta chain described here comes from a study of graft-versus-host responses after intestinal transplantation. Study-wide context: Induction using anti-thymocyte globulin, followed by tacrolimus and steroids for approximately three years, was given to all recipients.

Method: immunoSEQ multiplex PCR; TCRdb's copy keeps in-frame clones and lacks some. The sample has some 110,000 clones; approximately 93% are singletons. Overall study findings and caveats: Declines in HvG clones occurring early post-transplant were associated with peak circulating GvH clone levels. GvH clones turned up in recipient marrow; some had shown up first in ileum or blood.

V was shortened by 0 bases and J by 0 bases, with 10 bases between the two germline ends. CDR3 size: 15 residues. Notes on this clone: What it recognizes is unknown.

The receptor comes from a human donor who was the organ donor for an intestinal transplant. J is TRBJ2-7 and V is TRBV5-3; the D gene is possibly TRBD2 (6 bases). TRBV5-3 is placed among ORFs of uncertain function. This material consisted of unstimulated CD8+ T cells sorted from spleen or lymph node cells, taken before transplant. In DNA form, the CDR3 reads TGTGCCAGAAGCTTGGCGGCTAGCGACTCCTACGAGCAGTACTTC. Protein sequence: CARSLAASDSYEQYF.